This T cell receptor (beta chain) was sequenced in a study of OX40 agonist ivuxolimab in advanced cancers. At the level of the study: The study reported partial responses in three patients: one hepatocellular carcinoma, two cutaneous melanoma.

TCRdb's copy holds only in-frame clones and misses some; the assay was immunoSEQ multiplex PCR. The table lists 70,000 or so clones, approximately 80% of them singletons. Germline CDR1 GTSNPN, CDR2 SVGIG (reference sequence). This CDR3 is built from 13 residues. The V segment lost 2 bases and the J segment 5 bases; nucleotides outside the gene matches: 5. The specimen was CD4+ or CD8+ T cells sorted from blood, collected in a trial of the OX40 agonist ivuxolimab. The chain combines TRBV30 with TRBJ2-5; 7 bases line up with TRBD2. The source of this sequence is an adult with an advanced solid tumor such as melanoma, head and neck, liver or kidney cancer. The CDR3 DNA reads as TGTGCCTGGAGTCGGGACGGGGGGGAGACCCAGTACTTC. Its protein product is CAWSRDGGETQYF.